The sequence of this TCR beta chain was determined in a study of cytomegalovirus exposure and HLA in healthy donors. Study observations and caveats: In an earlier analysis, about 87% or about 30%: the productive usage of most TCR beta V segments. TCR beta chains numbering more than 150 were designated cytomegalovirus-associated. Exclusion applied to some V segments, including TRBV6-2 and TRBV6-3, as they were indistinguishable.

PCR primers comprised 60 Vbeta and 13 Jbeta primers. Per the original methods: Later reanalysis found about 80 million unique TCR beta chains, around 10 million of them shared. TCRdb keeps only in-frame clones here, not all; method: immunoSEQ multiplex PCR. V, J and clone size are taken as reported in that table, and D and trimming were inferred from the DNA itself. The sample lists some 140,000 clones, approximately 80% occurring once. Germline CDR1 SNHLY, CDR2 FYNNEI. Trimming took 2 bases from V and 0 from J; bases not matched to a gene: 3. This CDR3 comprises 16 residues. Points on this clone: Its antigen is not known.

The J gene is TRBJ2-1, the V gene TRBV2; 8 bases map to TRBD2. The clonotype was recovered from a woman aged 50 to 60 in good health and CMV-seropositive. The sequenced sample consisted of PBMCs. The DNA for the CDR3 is TGTGCCAGCAGTGAAAAGCGGGGGAGCTCCTACAATGAGCAGTTCTTC. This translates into CASSEKRGSSYNEQFF.